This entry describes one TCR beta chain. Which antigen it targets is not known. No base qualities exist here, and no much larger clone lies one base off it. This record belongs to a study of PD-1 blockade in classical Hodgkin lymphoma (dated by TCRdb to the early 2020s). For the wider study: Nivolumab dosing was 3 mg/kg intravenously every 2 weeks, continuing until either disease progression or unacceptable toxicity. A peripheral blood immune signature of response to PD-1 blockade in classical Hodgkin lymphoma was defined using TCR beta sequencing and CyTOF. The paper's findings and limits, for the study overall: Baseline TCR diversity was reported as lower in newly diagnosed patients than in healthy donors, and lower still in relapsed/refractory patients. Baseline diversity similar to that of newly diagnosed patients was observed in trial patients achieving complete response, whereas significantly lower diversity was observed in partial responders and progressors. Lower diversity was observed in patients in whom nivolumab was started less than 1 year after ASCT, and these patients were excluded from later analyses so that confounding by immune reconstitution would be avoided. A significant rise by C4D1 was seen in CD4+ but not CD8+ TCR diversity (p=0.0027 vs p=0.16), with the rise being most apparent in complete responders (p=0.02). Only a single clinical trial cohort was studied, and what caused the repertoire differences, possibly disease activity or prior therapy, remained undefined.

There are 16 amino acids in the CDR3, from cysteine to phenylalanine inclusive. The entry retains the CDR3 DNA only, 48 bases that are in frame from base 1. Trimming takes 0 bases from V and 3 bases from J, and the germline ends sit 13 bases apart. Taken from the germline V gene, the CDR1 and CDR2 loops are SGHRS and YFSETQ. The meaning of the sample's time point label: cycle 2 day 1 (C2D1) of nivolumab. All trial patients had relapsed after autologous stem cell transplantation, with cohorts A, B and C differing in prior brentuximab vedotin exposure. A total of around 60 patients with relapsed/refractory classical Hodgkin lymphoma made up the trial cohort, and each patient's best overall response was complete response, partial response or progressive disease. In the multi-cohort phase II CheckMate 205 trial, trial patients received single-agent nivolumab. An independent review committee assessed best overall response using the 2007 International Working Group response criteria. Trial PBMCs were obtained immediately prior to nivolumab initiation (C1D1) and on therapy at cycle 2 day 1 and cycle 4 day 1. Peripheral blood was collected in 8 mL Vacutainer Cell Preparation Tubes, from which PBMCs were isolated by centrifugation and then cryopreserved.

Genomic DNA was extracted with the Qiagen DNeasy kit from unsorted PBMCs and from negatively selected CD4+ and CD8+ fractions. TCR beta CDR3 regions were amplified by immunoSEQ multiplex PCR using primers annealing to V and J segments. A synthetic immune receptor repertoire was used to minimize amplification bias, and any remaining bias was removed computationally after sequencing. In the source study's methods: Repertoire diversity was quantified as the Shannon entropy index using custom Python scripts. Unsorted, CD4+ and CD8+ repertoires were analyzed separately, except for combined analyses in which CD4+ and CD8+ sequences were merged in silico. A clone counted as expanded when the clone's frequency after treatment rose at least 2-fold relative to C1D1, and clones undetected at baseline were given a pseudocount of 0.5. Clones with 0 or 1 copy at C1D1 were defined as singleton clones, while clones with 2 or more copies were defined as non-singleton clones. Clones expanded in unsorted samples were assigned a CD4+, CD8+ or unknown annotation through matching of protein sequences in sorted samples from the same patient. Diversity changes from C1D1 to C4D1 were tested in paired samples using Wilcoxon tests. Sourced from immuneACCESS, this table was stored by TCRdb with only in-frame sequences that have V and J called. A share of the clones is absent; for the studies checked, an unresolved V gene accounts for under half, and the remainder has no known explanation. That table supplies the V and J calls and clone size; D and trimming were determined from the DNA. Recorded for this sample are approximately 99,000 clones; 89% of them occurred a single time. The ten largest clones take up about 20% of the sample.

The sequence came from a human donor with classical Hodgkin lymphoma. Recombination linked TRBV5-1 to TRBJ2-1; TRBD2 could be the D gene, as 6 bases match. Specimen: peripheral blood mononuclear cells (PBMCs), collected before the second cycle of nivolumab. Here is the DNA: TGCGCCAGCAGCTTGGATCGGCGCGGGGACTACAATGAGCAGTTCTTC. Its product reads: CASSLDRRGDYNEQFF. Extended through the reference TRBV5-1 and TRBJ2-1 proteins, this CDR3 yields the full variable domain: KAGVTQTPRYLIKTRGQQVTLSCSPISGHRSVSWYQQTPGQGLQFLFEYFSETQRNKGNFPGRFSGRQFSNSRSEMNVSTLELGDSALYLCASSLDRRGDYNEQFFGPGTRLTVL.